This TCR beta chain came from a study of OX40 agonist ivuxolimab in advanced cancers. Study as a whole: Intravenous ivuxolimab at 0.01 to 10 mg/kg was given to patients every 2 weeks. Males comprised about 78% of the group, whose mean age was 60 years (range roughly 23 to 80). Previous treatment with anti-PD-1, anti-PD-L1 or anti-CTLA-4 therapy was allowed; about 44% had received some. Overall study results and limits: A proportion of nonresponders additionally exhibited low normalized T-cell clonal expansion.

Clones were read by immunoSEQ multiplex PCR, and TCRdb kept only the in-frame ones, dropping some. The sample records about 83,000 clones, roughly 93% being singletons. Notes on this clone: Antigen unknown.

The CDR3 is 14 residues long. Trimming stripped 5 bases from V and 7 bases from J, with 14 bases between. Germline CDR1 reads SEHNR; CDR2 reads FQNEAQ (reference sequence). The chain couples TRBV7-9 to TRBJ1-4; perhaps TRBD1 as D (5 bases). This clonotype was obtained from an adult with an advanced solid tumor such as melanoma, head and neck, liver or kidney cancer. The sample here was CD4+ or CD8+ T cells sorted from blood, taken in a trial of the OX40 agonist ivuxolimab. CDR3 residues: CASSLGTGSEKLFF. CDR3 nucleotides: TGTGCCAGCAGCCTCGGGACGGGAAGTGAAAAACTGTTTTTT.